This TCR beta chain was captured by sequencing in a study of radiation and T cells in renal cell carcinoma. Across the whole study: Nephrectomy followed 15 Gy stereotactic body radiation by 4 weeks.

Method: immunoSEQ multiplex PCR; TCRdb's copy keeps in-frame clones and lacks some. Altogether about 130,000 clones are present, around 84% being singletons, with the ten largest covering 3%. Indicated time point: baseline pretreatment blood. Sample treatment: 15 Gy SBRT to primary tumor, nephrectomy 4 weeks later. The patient's renal cell carcinoma had clear cell pathology. The receptor was derived from a woman aged 55-70 years with renal cell carcinoma. The sample consisted of blood, taken from a patient whose treatment included radiotherapy and nephrectomy.

In nucleotides, the CDR3 is TGTGCCAGCAGCTTATCGACACAAGGGGGCTTTTTTTACTATGGCTACACCTTC. Amino acids: CASSLSTQGGFFYYGYTF. The chain has TRBV11-2 and TRBJ1-2, with 7 positions matching TRBD1. V shed 2 bases and J 3 bases; nucleotides not matched to a gene: 15. The CDR3 has 18 amino acids. From germline, CDR1 is SGHAT and CDR2 FQNNGV.